This T cell receptor (beta chain) was found in a study of cytomegalovirus exposure and HLA in healthy donors (dated by TCRdb to about 2017). At the level of the whole study: According to an earlier analysis of 450 to 650 of the donors, about 180 million T cells yielded roughly 100 million unique TCR beta sequences and approximately 300 Gb of sequence data. An early release covering 550 to 700 HLA-typed donors comprised about 300 gigabases of sequencing data and 85 million to 100 million unique TCR sequences. Among the approximately 430 genotyped donors, more than 70% belonged to the genetic ancestry cluster associated with self-reported Caucasian donors. The study aimed to test whether cataloging public T cell receptors could reveal signatures of past pathogen exposure. The study used immunosequencing to profile the T cell repertoires of more than 650 subjects and linked those repertoires to cytomegalovirus serostatus. Along with the approximately 700-subject first cohort, a separate validation cohort of over 90 different subjects was used. To predict cytomegalovirus infection status, the study brought together high-throughput TCR immunosequencing, statistical association of individual TCRs with disease status, and machine learning. In a later analysis, previously published TCR beta repertoires from 666 donors were re-analyzed and high-resolution HLA genotyping was added so that TCR occurrence patterns could be studied. The later analysis used no new phenotypic data to find candidate immune exposures, relying instead on TCR beta sequences and their occurrence across donors. In an earlier analysis of 587 of the donors, high-throughput TCR beta sequencing was used to judge whether each TCR beta V gene segment behaved as functional or pseudogenic. Donor age, sex, ethnicity and CMV serostatus were compiled together with the repertoire data. In a later genetic analysis, genome-wide SNP genotypes for about 65% of the roughly 670 donors were used, and that subset was treated as a discovery cohort. All discovery cohort repertoires had been generated on a single sequencing platform. HLA typing covered class I and class II loci at four-digit resolution. The number of donors typed differed by locus, with 629-630 for A, B, C, DRB1 and DQB1, 522 for DQA1, approximately 580 for DPA1, and 450 to 480 for DPB1. About five DR-DQ haplotypes were treated as single units for association and clustering because of strong linkage in the cohort. Among over 350 genotyped donors of the cohort, an average of about 240,000 unique TCR beta nucleotide sequences were sequenced per donor, about a sixth of them non-productive.

Overall results and qualifications from the work: The authors suggested that the approach could potentially be generalized to other disease states and immunological phenotypes. Because counts were too low, 15 to 20 rarely observed V segments, including chromosome 9 orphons, were left out of the earlier analysis of about 500 of the donors. V-gene and J-gene trimming of TCR beta chains was associated with a missense DCLRE1C variant in a later genetic analysis, and the association was replicated in an independent cohort. In a later analysis, several top co-occurrence clusters were reported to appear linked to parvovirus B19, influenza, CMV and Epstein-Barr virus. According to a later analysis, TCR association rates differed among HLA loci, with DRB1 alleles showing the most associated TCRs and HLA-C alleles showing the fewest. A total of 150 or so TCR beta chains were listed by the study as associated with cytomegalovirus. Assigning TCR associations to individual alleles was difficult when HLA alleles, especially DR and DQ, strongly co-occurred. In vitro tests confirmed that a few of the cytomegalovirus-associated TCR beta chains recognize cytomegalovirus antigens. Because some donors lacked HLA typing at each locus, the association tests relied only on the typed subset. According to a later genetic analysis, donors in an Asian-associated ancestry cluster had fewer N-insertions in productive TCRs than the roughly 670-donor mean. A cluster of highly shared sequence variants was judged likely to be a technical artifact of the sequencing pipeline. Immune exposure information for the cohort was limited to CMV serostatus. The 87-base-pair reads could not distinguish some IMGT-functional V segments, including TRBV6-2 and TRBV6-3, so those segments were excluded. A further reported finding was that TCR beta sequences accurately predicted the HLA-A and HLA-B alleles for most subjects in the first cohort. Linkage disequilibrium might explain the correlated functional status among segregating V segments, but an unknown experimental factor could not be ruled out. In an earlier analysis of over 550 of the donors, most TCR beta V segments were observed in productive rearrangements about 87% or about 30% of the time, broadly matching IMGT annotations. Sequencing depth was assumed to be roughly uniform across donors in the presence/absence analyses, though that assumption may not hold. In a later analysis, HLA-associated TCR beta chains showed more clonal expansion and lower generation probabilities than non-associated chains that were equally common. The classifier was reported to diagnose cytomegalovirus status with high specificity and sensitivity in both the original and validation cohorts. This cohort had only TCR beta chains sequenced, and the lack of alpha or paired-chain data limited which features could be detected. Most CMV-associated TCR beta chains appeared to be HLA-restricted in a later analysis, and the HLA associations seemed to be driven largely by CMV exposure. In a later analysis, some 17,000 TCR beta sequences were associated with specific HLA alleles at a false discovery rate of 0.05. Across donors, most TCR sequences were observed very rarely, whereas some public TCRs were present in many individuals.

V is pared back by 5 bases and J by 5 bases, with 13 bases lying between the germline termini. From its cysteine to its phenylalanine, the CDR3 spans 13 amino acids. Only the CDR3 DNA is retained, 39 bases long and in frame from the first base. The germline V gene (reference sequence) specifies MNHNY as CDR1 and SVGAGI as CDR2. Of note for this clone: What antigen it recognizes has not been identified. Qualities for individual bases were not recorded, and no much larger clone is one base off.

Library construction relied on the immunoSEQ multiplex PCR assay. For the multiplex PCR, a mixture combining 60 forward primers for TCR Vbeta segments and 13 reverse primers for TCR Jbeta segments was used. Amplification of the CDR3 region of rearranged TCR beta genes was performed with a multiplex PCR assay on genomic DNA. Amplified TCR beta libraries were sequenced as 87-base-pair reads on the Illumina HiSeq System. The authors' analysis ran thus. In a later analysis, around 80 million unique TCR beta chains were counted across the roughly 670 repertoires, and approximately 11 million of these chains were shared by at least two donors. A nearest-neighbor algorithm error-corrected the raw reads and collapsed the reads into unique sequences, merging closely related sequences to remove PCR and sequencing errors. To assign V, D and J gene segments, CDR3 sequences were aligned to IMGT reference sequences. For a sequence to be retained, a match of at least six nucleotides to both a V gene segment and a J gene segment was required. A rearrangement was called productive if the CDR3 had no stop codons and remained in frame with V and J, and every other rearrangement was called non-productive. CDR3 was defined by IMGT convention, running from the second conserved V-encoded cysteine to the conserved J-encoded phenylalanine. Sequences without an unambiguous match to a single V gene segment were excluded from the earlier analysis of almost 600 of the donors. An earlier analysis of several hundred of the donors called V segments functional above 56.7% productive rearrangements and segregating when the between-donor standard deviation exceeded 5%. A statistical classification framework was built to diagnose cytomegalovirus status from the catalog of TCR beta chain sequences. A later analysis assigned V and J genes by comparing TCR nucleotide sequences with IMGT/GENE-DB human TR gene sequences. The TCRdist pipeline was used in a later analysis to assign CDR3 sequences and most-parsimonious VDJ recombination scenarios. A later analysis defined each TCR beta chain by its CDR3 amino acid sequence plus V-gene family, and excluded reads lacking a unique V-gene family. A later analysis removed 500 to 600 highly shared, low-generation-probability nucleotide sequences to deal with suspected cross-contamination and a sequencing artifact. In a later analysis, a clonal expansion index was calculated for each public chain from normalized within-repertoire ranks of inferred template counts. Generation probabilities in a later analysis came from a VDJ recombination model fitted to out-of-frame rearrangements, and those results were checked against IGoR. A later analysis scored TCR-TCR, TCR-HLA and TCR-CMV co-occurrence with hypergeometric tests, applying a repertoire-size bias correction to TCR pairs. A later analysis estimated false discovery rates by permuting HLA or CMV assignments 20 times. A later analysis grouped co-occurring TCRs with DBSCAN, adding TCRdist sequence similarity when clustering within HLA-allele-positive subsets. Repertoires with fewer than 30,000 or more than 120,000 public chains, plus five repertoires with anomalous nucleotide sharing, were excluded from co-occurrence clustering. TCRdb re-hosts the immuneACCESS table, in-frame sequences only. Its copies lack some clones; in the studies checked, an unresolved V gene accounts for under half of them, and the cause for the rest is not known. The V and J calls and clone size were taken over from that table, and D and trimming were inferred from the DNA. This sample comprises around 150,000 clones, over 70% of them detected only once. Around 1.6% of the sample lies in the top ten.

The cohort comprised some 730 healthy bone marrow donors. At the time of sampling, every cohort member was nominally healthy, though immune exposures that went unrecorded were likely present. The donor was CMV seronegative and was included in the group of a few hundred seronegative cohort members. Each donor provided a peripheral blood sample, and peripheral blood mononuclear cells were used for TCR beta sequencing. The Qiagen DNeasy Blood Extraction Kit was used to extract genomic DNA from the blood cell samples. The V and J genes are TRBV6-6 and TRBJ2-7, with the D gene too uncertain to name. Sequencing was performed on PBMCs. This receptor was identified in a woman under 30 in good health and CMV-seronegative. At the DNA level, the sequence is TGTGCCAGCAGTCACACCCGAGGCCACGAGCAGTACTTC. This is translated as CASSHTRGHEQYF.